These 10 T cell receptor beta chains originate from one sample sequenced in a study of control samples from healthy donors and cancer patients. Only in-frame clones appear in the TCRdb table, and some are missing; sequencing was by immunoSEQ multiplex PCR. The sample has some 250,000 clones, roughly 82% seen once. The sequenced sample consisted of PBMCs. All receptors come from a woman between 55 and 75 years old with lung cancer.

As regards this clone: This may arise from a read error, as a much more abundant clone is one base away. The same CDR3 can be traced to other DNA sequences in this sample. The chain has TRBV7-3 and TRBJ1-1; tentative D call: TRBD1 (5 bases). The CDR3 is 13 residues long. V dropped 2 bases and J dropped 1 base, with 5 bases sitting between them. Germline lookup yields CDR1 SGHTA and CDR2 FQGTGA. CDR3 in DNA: TGTGCCAGCAGCTTACAGGGGAACACTGAAGCTTTCTTT. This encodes CASSLQGNTEAFF.

CDR3 nucleotides: TGTGCCAGCAGGACAGGGAACACTGAAGCTTTCTTT. This sequence encodes CASRTGNTEAFF. The chain links TRBV28 to TRBJ1-1, with D tentatively TRBD1 (6 bases). This CDR3 spans 12 amino acids. CDR1 MDHEN and CDR2 SYDVKM come from the germline V gene. The V end lost 6 bases, the J end lost 1 base, and 6 bases lay between the germline ends.

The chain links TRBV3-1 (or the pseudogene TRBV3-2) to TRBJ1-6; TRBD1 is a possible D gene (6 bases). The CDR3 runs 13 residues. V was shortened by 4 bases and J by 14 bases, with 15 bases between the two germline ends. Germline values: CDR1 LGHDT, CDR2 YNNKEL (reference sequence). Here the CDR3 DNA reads TGTGCCAGCAGCCCGACAGGACCGAAGGCCCTCCACTTT. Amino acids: CASSPTGPKALHF.

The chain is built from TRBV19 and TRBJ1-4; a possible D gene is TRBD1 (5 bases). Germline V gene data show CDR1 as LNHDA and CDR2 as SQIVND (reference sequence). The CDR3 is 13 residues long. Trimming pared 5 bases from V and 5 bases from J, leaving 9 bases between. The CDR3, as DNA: TGTGCCAGTAGTGCCCAGGGAAATGAAAAACTGTTTTTT. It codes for CASSAQGNEKLFF.

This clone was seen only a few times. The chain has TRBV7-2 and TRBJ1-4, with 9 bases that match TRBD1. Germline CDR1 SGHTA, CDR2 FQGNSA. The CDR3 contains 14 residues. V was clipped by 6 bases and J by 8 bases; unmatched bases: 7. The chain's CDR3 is CASRGGTGREKLFF. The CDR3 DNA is TGTGCCAGCAGAGGGGGGACAGGGCGCGAAAAACTGTTTTTT.

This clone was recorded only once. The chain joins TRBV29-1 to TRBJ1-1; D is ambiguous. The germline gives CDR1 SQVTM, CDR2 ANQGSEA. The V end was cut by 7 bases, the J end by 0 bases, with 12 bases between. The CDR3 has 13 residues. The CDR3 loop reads CSAVGPMNTEAFF. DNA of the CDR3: TGCAGCGCGGTGGGCCCGATGAACACTGAAGCTTTCTTT.

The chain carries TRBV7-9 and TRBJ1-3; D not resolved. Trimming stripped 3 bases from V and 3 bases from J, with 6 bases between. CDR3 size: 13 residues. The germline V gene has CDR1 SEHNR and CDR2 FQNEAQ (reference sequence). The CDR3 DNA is TGTGCCAGCAGCTTTGGAAATGGAAACACCATATATTTT. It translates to CASSFGNGNTIYF.

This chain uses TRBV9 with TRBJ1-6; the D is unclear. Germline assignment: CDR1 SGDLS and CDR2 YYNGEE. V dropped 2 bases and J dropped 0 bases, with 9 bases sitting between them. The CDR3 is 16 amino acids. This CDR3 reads CASSVDPSSYNSPLHF. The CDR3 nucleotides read TGTGCCAGCAGCGTTGACCCTAGCTCCTATAATTCACCCCTCCACTTT.

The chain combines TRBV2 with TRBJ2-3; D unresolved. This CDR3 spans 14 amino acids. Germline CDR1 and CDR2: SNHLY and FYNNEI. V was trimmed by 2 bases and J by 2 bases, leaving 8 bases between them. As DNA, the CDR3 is TGTGCCAGCAGTGAACTGGTAACCACAGATACGCAGTATTTT. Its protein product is CASSELVTTDTQYF. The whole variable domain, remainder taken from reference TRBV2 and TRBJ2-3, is EPEVTQTPSHQVTQMGQEVILRCVPISNHLYFYWYRQILGQKVEFLVSFYNNEISEKSEIFDDQFSVERPDGSNFTLKIRSTKLEDSAMYFCASSELVTTDTQYFGPGTRLTVL.

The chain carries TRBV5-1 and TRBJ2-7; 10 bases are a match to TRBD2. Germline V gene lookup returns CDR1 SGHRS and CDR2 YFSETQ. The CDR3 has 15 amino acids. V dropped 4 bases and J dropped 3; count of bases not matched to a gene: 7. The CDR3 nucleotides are TGCGCCAGCAGCGTTGGACTAGCGGAAAACTACGAGCAGTACTTC. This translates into CASSVGLAENYEQYF. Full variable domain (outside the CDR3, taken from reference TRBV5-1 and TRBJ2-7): KAGVTQTPRYLIKTRGQQVTLSCSPISGHRSVSWYQQTPGQGLQFLFEYFSETQRNKGNFPGRFSGRQFSNSRSEMNVSTLELGDSALYLCASSVGLAENYEQYFGPGTRLTVT.